These T cell receptor beta chains were read from a single sample in a study of cytomegalovirus exposure and HLA in healthy donors. Repertoires were generated with immunoSEQ multiplex PCR, while TCRdb's copy carries only in-frame clones and drops some. The sample records under 200,000 clones, around 83% being singletons. What was sequenced was PBMCs. These receptors were taken from a young woman in good health and CMV-seronegative. The CDR3 runs from the conserved cysteine through the conserved F or W. The order of the fields is J gene, D gene, clone size, V gene, CDR3 protein, CDR3 DNA. D genes are given only for firm matches. Clone size is not always given. Where it is, it says once, few, many or a class for expanded clones.

J: TRBJ1-2; D: NA; size: few; V: TRBV5-1; CDR3: CASSLNLNYGYTF; DNA: TGCGCCAGCAGCTTAAATCTTAACTATGGCTACACCTTC
J: TRBJ2-1; D: TRBD2; size: NA; V: TRBV11-2; CDR3: CASSLKGLAGVLDNEQFF; DNA: TGTGCCAGCAGCTTAAAGGGGCTAGCGGGAGTATTGGACAATGAGCAGTTCTTC
J: TRBJ1-1; D: NA; size: NA; V: TRBV7-9; CDR3: CASSSRTSMNTEAFF; DNA: TGTGCCAGCAGCTCCCGGACATCCATGAACACTGAAGCTTTCTTT
J: TRBJ2-5; D: TRBD2; size: once; V: TRBV7-2; CDR3: CASSLTAGDKETQYF; DNA: TGTGCCAGCAGCTTAACGGCGGGGGATAAAGAGACCCAGTACTTC
J: TRBJ1-2; D: NA; size: NA; V: TRBV28; CDR3: CASSFWAGYTF; DNA: TGTGCCAGCAGTTTCTGGGCCGGCTACACCTTC
J: TRBJ2-4; D: TRBD2; size: NA; V: TRBV11-2; CDR3: CASSLDFGLAVAKNIQYF; DNA: TGTGCCAGCAGCTTAGATTTCGGCCTAGCGGTAGCCAAAAACATTCAGTACTTC
J: TRBJ2-1; D: NA; size: NA; V: TRBV9; CDR3: CASSDGAALYNEQFF; DNA: TGTGCCAGCAGCGATGGCGCGGCGTTGTACAATGAGCAGTTCTTC
J: TRBJ2-5; D: NA; size: NA; V: TRBV6-5; CDR3: CASSYQETQYF; DNA: TGTGCCAGCAGTTACCAGGAGACCCAGTACTTC
J: TRBJ2-5; D: TRBD2; size: NA; V: TRBV19; CDR3: CASSMTSGDQETQYF; DNA: TGTGCCAGTAGTATGACTAGCGGTGACCAAGAGACCCAGTACTTC
J: TRBJ2-7; D: TRBD1; size: NA; V: TRBV19; CDR3: CASSIVDRGLVEQYF; DNA: TGTGCCAGTAGTATAGTCGACAGGGGCCTCGTCGAGCAGTACTTC
J: TRBJ1-1; D: NA; size: NA; V: TRBV14; CDR3: CASSQEGVGTEAFF; DNA: TGTGCCAGCAGCCAAGAGGGAGTCGGCACTGAAGCTTTCTTT
J: TRBJ1-5; D: NA; size: NA; V: TRBV6-6; CDR3: CASSSGHRSNQPQHF; DNA: TGTGCCAGCAGTTCCGGACACCGAAGCAATCAGCCCCAGCATTTT
J: TRBJ2-7; D: TRBD1; size: NA; V: TRBV7-9; CDR3: CASSFGTGDYEQYF; DNA: TGTGCCAGCAGCTTCGGGACAGGGGACTACGAGCAGTACTTC
J: TRBJ2-1; D: TRBD1; size: NA; V: TRBV4-2; CDR3: CASSHPFDRGSYNEQFF; DNA: TGTGCCAGCAGCCACCCGTTTGACAGGGGGTCCTACAATGAGCAGTTCTTC
J: TRBJ2-3; D: NA; size: once; V: TRBV7-2; CDR3: CASSLSAADTDTQYF; DNA: TGTGCCAGCAGCCTTTCGGCAGCGGACACAGATACGCAGTATTTT
J: TRBJ2-3; D: NA; size: NA; V: TRBV4-3; CDR3: CASSQGSGRGDTQYF; DNA: TGCGCCAGCAGCCAAGGATCCGGGAGAGGAGATACGCAGTATTTT
J: TRBJ2-5; D: TRBD2; size: NA; V: TRBV10-2; CDR3: CAGGAGVETQYF; DNA: TGCGCCGGCGGAGCGGGAGTAGAGACCCAGTACTTC
J: TRBJ2-2; D: TRBD1; size: few; V: TRBV28; CDR3: CASSCFYRGPFCGNTGELFF; DNA: TGTGCCAGCAGCTGCTTCTACAGGGGCCCCTTCTGTGGGAACACCGGGGAGCTGTTTTTT
J: TRBJ2-7; D: TRBD2; size: NA; V: TRBV5-6; CDR3: CASSLVGVGLAGGEQYF; DNA: TGTGCCAGCAGCTTGGTTGGCGTCGGTCTAGCGGGAGGTGAGCAGTACTTC
J: TRBJ2-3; D: TRBD2; size: NA; V: TRBV12-5; CDR3: CASGLVEGTGRYTQYF; DNA: TGTGCTAGTGGTTTGGTAGAAGGTACCGGGAGGTATACGCAGTATTTT
J: TRBJ2-5; D: TRBD1; size: NA; V: TRBV11-2; CDR3: CARLDDRDQETQYF; DNA: TGTGCCAGACTCGATGACAGGGACCAAGAGACCCAGTACTTC
J: TRBJ1-4; D: TRBD1; size: few; V: TRBV4-3; CDR3: CASSQDRGQGDPTNEKLFF; DNA: TGCGCCAGCAGCCAAGATAGGGGACAGGGGGACCCAACTAATGAAAAACTGTTTTTT
J: TRBJ2-4; D: TRBD2; size: NA; V: TRBV5-4; CDR3: CASRSGLDENIQYF; DNA: TGTGCCAGCAGATCGGGACTAGACGAAAACATTCAGTACTTC
J: TRBJ2-5; D: TRBD2; size: NA; V: TRBV5-1; CDR3: CASSPGVAGGIETQYF; DNA: TGCGCCAGCAGCCCGGGGGTAGCGGGAGGGATCGAGACCCAGTACTTC
J: TRBJ1-4; D: NA; size: NA; V: TRBV2; CDR3: CASSDGPTNEKLFF; DNA: TGTGCCAGCAGTGATGGGCCAACTAATGAAAAACTGTTTTTT
J: TRBJ2-7; D: TRBD2; size: NA; V: TRBV6-5; CDR3: CASSYPARAGGYEQYF; DNA: TGTGCCAGCAGTTACCCCGCCAGGGCGGGAGGCTACGAGCAGTACTTC
J: TRBJ2-3; D: NA; size: NA; V: TRBV9; CDR3: CASAINPTSSTDTQYF; DNA: TGTGCCAGCGCCATCAACCCCACTTCCAGCACAGATACGCAGTATTTT
J: TRBJ1-2; D: TRBD1; size: NA; V: TRBV19; CDR3: CACNSQGAENGYTF; DNA: TGTGCCTGTAACTCACAGGGGGCAGAAAATGGCTACACCTTC
J: TRBJ2-7; D: TRBD1; size: NA; V: TRBV7-2; CDR3: CASSSRQGNNYEQYF; DNA: TGTGCCAGCAGCTCCAGACAGGGTAATAACTACGAGCAGTACTTC
J: TRBJ2-3; D: TRBD2; size: few; V: TRBV4-1; CDR3: CASSHPRVAGVQDTQYF; DNA: TGCGCCAGCAGCCACCCGAGGGTAGCGGGAGTGCAAGATACGCAGTATTTT
J: TRBJ2-1; D: TRBD1; size: NA; V: TRBV13; CDR3: CASSLGQENEQFF; DNA: TGTGCCAGCAGCTTGGGACAGGAAAATGAGCAGTTCTTC
J: TRBJ2-1; D: TRBD1; size: NA; V: TRBV29-1; CDR3: CSVALPGQGTYNEQFF; DNA: TGCAGCGTGGCCCTACCGGGACAGGGCACCTACAATGAGCAGTTCTTC